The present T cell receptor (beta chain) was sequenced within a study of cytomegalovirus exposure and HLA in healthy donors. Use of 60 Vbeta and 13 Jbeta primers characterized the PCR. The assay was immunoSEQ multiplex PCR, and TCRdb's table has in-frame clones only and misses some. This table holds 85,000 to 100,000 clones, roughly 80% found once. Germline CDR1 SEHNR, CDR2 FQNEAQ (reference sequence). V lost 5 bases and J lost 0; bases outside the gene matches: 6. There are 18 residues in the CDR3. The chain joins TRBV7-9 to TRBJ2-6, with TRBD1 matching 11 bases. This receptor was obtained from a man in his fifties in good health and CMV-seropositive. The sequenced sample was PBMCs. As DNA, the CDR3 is TGTGCCAGCAGCACGGGACAGGGGGTTAGCTCTGGGGCCAACGTCCTGACTTTC. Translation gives CASSTGQGVSSGANVLTF. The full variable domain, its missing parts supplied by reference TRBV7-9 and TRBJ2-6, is DTGVSQNPRHKITKRGQNVTFRCDPISEHNRLYWYRQTLGQGPEFLTYFQNEAQLEKSRLLSDRFSAERPKGSFSTLEIQRTEQGDSAMYLCASSTGQGVSSGANVLTFGAGSRLTVL.